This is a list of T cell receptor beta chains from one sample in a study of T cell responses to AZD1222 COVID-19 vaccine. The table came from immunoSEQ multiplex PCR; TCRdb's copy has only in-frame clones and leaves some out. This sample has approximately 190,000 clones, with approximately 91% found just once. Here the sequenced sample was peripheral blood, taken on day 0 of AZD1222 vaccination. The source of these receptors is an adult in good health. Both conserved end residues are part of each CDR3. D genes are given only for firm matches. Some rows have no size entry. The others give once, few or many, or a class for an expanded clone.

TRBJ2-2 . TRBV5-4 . CASSPGGLNTGELFF TGTGCCAGCAGCCCGGGCGGGCTGAACACCGGGGAGCTGTTTTTT
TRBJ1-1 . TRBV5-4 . CASRNWDKNTEAFF TGTGCCAGCAGAAACTGGGACAAGAACACTGAAGCTTTCTTT
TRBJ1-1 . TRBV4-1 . CASSQDLRDGGAFF TGCGCCAGCAGCCAGGATCTGAGGGACGGTGGAGCTTTCTTT
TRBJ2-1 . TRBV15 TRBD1 CATSIMTGAYNEQFF TGTGCCACCAGCATTATGACAGGGGCATACAATGAGCAGTTCTTC
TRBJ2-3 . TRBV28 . CASAFTRVPDTQYF TGTGCCAGCGCCTTTACCCGGGTCCCGGATACGCAGTATTTT
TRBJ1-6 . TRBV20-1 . CSALGGSPLHF TGCAGTGCTTTAGGGGGATCACCCCTCCACTTT
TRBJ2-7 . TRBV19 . CASGTGYEQYF TGTGCCAGTGGAACAGGCTACGAGCAGTACTTC
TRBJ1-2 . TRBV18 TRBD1 CASSTGEIGYTF TGTGCCAGCTCCACAGGGGAGATTGGCTACACCTTC
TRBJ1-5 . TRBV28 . CASSSSAEGGLRPQHF TGTGCCAGCAGTTCCTCGGCGGAAGGAGGGCTTCGTCCCCAGCATTTT
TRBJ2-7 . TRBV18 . CASSPPVGWQVQSEQYF TGTGCCAGCTCACCGCCTGTTGGGTGGCAGGTTCAGAGCGAGCAGTACTTC
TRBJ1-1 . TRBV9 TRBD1 CASSVTGDVAEAFF TGTGCCAGCAGCGTAACAGGGGATGTCGCTGAAGCTTTCTTT
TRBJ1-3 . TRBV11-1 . CASRQTETGNTIYF TGTGCCAGCCGCCAAACAGAAACTGGAAACACCATATATTTT
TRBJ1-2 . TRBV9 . CASSSSLEGRSYGYTF TGTGCCAGCAGCTCCTCACTAGAGGGCAGGAGCTATGGCTACACCTTC
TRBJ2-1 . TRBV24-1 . CATRGIEQFF TGTGCCACCAGGGGAATTGAGCAGTTCTTC
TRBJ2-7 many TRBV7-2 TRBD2 CASSLGGGLAGTAYEQYF TGTGCCAGCAGCTTAGGTGGGGGACTAGCGGGTACGGCCTACGAGCAGTACTTC
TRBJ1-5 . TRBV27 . CASSLSGNQPQHF TGTGCCAGCAGTTTATCGGGCAATCAGCCCCAGCATTTT
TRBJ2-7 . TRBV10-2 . CASSENPANEQYF TGCGCCAGCAGTGAGAACCCAGCCAACGAGCAGTACTTC
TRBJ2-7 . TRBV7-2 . CASSFSRIATGEQYF TGTGCCAGCAGCTTTAGTCGGATCGCGACGGGCGAGCAGTACTTC
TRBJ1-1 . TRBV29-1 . CSGRWGMSSEAFF TGCAGCGGGAGGTGGGGGATGAGCTCTGAAGCTTTCTTT
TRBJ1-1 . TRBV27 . CASSLSGDSEGTEAFF TGTGCCAGCAGTTTATCGGGGGATTCGGAGGGCACTGAAGCTTTCTTT
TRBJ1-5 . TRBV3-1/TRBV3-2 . CASSQDSSQPQHF TGTGCCAGCAGCCAAGACTCTTCGCAGCCCCAGCATTTT
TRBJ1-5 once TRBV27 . CASSPSTVGQPQHF TGTGCCAGCAGTCCCTCCACAGTGGGACAGCCCCAGCATTTT
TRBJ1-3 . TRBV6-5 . CASSSLPAGNTIYF TGTGCCAGCAGTTCCCTCCCCGCTGGAAACACCATATATTTT
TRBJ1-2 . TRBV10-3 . CAISEGDLYSNYGYTF TGTGCCATCAGTGAGGGCGACCTATACTCTAACTATGGCTACACCTTC
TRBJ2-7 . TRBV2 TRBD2 CASERLAELYEQYF TGTGCCAGCGAGAGACTAGCGGAGCTATACGAGCAGTACTTC
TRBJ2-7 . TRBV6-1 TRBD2 CASSEVSGRMNEQYF TGTGCCAGCAGTGAAGTTAGCGGGAGGATGAACGAGCAGTACTTC
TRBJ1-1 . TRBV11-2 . CASSLSHGTEAFF TGTGCCAGCAGCCTGTCTCATGGCACTGAAGCTTTCTTT
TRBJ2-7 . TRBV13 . CASSLGLSDYEQYF TGTGCCAGCAGCTTAGGGCTCTCCGACTACGAGCAGTACTTC
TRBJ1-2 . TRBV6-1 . CASSEALLGYGYTF TGTGCCAGCAGTGAAGCGCTATTGGGGTATGGCTACACCTTC
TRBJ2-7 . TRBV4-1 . CASSQDRGDDEQYF TGCGCCAGCAGCCAAGATCGAGGGGACGACGAGCAGTACTTC
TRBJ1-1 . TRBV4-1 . CASSHRGYTEAFF TGCGCCAGCAGCCACAGGGGTTACACTGAAGCTTTCTTT
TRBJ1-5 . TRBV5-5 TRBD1 CASSLDRGRGNQPQHF TGTGCCAGCAGCTTGGACAGGGGTCGGGGCAATCAGCCCCAGCATTTT
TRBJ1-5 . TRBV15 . CATSRDGTRNQPQHF TGTGCCACCAGCAGAGATGGGACCCGCAATCAGCCCCAGCATTTT
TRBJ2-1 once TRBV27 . CASRGTKYNEQFF TGTGCCAGCAGGGGGACCAAATACAATGAGCAGTTCTTC
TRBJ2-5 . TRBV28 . CASSFPGTETQYF TGTGCCAGCAGTTTCCCCGGGACGGAGACCCAGTACTTC
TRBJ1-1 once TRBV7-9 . CASSASGDTEAFF TGTGCCAGCAGCGCATCCGGGGACACTGAAGCTTTCTTT
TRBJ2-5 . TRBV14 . CASSQDRKETQYF TGTGCCAGCAGCCAAGATAGGAAAGAGACCCAGTACTTC
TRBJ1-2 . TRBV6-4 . CASSEEPGRGYTF TGTGCCAGCAGTGAGGAGCCGGGCCGGGGCTACACCTTC
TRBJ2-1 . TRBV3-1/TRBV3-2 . CASSLRLGQNEQFF TGTGCCAGCAGCCTTCGACTAGGACAGAATGAGCAGTTCTTC
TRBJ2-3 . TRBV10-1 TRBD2 CASSGISGTAGGFTDTQYF TGCGCCAGCAGTGGTATATCCGGGACAGCGGGAGGTTTCACAGATACGCAGTATTTT
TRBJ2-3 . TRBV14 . CASSRPTHHPTDTQYF TGTGCCAGCAGCCGGCCTACCCACCACCCCACAGATACGCAGTATTTT
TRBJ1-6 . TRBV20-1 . CSASPNSLVNSPLHF TGCAGTGCTAGTCCCAACAGCCTGGTTAATTCACCCCTCCACTTT
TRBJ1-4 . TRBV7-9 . CASVRQANEKLFF TGTGCCAGCGTCAGACAGGCTAATGAAAAACTGTTTTTT
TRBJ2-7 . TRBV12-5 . CASGLGQVRYEQYF TGTGCTAGTGGTTTGGGACAGGTGAGGTACGAGCAGTACTTC
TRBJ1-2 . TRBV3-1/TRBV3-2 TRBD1 CASRPTGLGGYTF TGTGCCAGCAGACCGACAGGGCTGGGCGGCTACACCTTC
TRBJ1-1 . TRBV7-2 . CASSFTGTLEAFF TGTGCCAGCAGCTTCACCGGGACACTTGAAGCTTTCTTT
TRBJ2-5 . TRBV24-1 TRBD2 CATSDPGTSGETQYF TGTGCCACCAGTGACCCCGGGACTAGCGGCGAGACCCAGTACTTC
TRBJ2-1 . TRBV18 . CASSPGQNSYNEQFF TGTGCCAGCTCACCCGGACAGAACTCCTACAATGAGCAGTTCTTC
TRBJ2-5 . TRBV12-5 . CASYTPGLETQYF TGTGCTAGCTATACCCCGGGGCTGGAGACCCAGTACTTC
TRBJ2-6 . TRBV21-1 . CASSRDRDLLSGANVLTF TGTGCCAGCAGCAGGGACAGGGACCTTCTCTCTGGGGCCAACGTCCTGACTTTC
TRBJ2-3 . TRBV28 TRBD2 CASSFLLAGSSVTQYF TGTGCCAGCAGTTTTCTTTTAGCGGGAAGCTCGGTTACGCAGTATTTT
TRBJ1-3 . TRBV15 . CATSRDMILSGNTIYF TGTGCCACCAGCAGAGATATGATCCTCTCTGGAAACACCATATATTTT
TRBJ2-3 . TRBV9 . CASSVVDSTDTQYF TGTGCCAGCAGCGTCGTTGACTCCACAGATACGCAGTATTTT
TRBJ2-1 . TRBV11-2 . CASSFHLSYNEQFF TGTGCCAGCAGCTTCCATCTCTCCTACAATGAGCAGTTCTTC
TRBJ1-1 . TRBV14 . CASSQGGRLNTEAFF TGTGCCAGCAGCCAAGGAGGGCGATTGAACACTGAAGCTTTCTTT
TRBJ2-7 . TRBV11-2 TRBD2 CASSFASGSSYEQYF TGTGCCAGCAGCTTCGCTAGCGGGAGCTCCTACGAGCAGTACTTC
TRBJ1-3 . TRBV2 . CASSVGGHNSGNTIYF TGTGCCAGCAGTGTAGGGGGACATAACTCTGGAAACACCATATATTTT
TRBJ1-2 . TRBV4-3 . CASSQEWDWDIGGYTF TGCGCCAGCAGCCAAGAATGGGACTGGGACATAGGAGGCTACACCTTC